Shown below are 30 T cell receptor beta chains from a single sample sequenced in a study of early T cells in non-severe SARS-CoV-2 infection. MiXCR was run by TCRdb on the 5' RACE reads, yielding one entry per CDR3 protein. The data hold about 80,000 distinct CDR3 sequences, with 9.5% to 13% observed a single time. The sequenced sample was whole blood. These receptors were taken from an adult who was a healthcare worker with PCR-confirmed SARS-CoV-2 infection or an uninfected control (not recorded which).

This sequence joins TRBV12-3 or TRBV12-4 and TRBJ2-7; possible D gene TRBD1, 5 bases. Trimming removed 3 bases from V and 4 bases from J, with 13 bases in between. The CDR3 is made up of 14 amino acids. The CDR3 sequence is CASSFSRQMYEQYF. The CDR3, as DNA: TGTGCCAGCAGTTTCAGTCGACAGATGTACGAGCAGTACTTC.

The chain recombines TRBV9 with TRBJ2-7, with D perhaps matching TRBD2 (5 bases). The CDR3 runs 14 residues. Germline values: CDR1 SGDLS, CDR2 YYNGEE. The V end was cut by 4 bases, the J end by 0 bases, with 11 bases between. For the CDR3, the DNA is TGTGCCAGCAGCCCCCGTGGGAGCTCCTACGAGCAGTACTTC. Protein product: CASSPRGSSYEQYF.

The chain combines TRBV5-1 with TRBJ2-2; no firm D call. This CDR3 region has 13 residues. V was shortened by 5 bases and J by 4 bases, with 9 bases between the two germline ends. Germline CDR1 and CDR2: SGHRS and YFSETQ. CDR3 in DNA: TGCGCCAGCAGACAGCAAAGCACCGGGGAGCTGTTTTTT. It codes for CASRQQSTGELFF.

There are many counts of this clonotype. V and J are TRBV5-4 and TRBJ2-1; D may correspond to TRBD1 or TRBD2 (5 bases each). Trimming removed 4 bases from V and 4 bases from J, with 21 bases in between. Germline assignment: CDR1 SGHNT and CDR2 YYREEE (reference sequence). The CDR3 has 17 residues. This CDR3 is CASSPGTRGKVYNEQFF. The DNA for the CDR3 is TGTGCCAGCAGCCCCGGGACGCGAGGTAAAGTTTACAATGAGCAGTTCTTC.

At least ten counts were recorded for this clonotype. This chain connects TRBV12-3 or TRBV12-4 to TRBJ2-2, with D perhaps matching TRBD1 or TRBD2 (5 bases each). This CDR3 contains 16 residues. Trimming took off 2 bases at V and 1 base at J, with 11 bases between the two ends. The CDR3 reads CASSLMGVGNTGELFF. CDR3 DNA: TGTGCCAGCAGTTTAATGGGGGTAGGGAACACCGGGGAGCTGTTTTTT.

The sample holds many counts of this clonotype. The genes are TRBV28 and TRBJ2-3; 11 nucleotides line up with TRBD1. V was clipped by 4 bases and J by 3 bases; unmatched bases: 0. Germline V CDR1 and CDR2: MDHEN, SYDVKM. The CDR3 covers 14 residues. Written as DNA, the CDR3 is TGTGCCAGCAGTTGGGACAGGGGGACAGATACGCAGTATTTT. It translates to CASSWDRGTDTQYF.

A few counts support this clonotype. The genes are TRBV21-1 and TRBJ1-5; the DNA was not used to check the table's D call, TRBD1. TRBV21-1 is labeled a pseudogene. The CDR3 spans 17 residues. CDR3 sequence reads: CASRRFSMGTSDQPQHF. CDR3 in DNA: TGTGCCAGCAGGCGCTTCTCCATGGGGACCTCAGATCAGCCCCAGCATTTT.

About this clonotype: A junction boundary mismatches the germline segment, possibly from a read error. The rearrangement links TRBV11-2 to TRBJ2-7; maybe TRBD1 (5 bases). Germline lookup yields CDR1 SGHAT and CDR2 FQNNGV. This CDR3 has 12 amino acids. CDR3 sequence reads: CASSSRAYDQYF. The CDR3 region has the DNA TGTGCCAGCAGCTCCAGGGCCTACGATCAGTACTTC.

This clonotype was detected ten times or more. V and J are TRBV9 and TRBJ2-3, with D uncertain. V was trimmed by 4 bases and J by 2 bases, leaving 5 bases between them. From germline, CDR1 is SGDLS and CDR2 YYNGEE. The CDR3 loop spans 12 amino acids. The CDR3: CASSRATDTQYF. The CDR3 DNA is TGTGCCAGCAGCAGGGCCACAGATACGCAGTATTTT.

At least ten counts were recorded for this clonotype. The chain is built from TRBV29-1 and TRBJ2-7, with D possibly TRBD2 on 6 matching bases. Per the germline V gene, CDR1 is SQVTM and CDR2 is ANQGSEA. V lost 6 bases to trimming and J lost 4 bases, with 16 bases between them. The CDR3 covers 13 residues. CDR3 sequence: CSVLGTSKYEQYF. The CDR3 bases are TGCAGCGTCCTAGGCACTAGCAAGTACGAGCAGTACTTC.

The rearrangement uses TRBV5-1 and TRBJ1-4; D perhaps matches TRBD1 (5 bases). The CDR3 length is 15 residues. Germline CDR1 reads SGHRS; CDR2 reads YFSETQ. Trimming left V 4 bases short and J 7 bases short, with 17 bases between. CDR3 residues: CASSIDGDYSEKLFF. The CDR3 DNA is TGCGCCAGCAGCATCGACGGGGACTATTCTGAAAAACTGTTTTTT.

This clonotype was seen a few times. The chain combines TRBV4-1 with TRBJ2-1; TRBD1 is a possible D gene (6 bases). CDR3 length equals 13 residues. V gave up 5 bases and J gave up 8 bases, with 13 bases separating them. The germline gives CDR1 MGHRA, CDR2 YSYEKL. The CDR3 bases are TGCGCCAGCAGCGGAAACAGGGCTGATGAGCAGTTCTTC. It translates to CASSGNRADEQFF.

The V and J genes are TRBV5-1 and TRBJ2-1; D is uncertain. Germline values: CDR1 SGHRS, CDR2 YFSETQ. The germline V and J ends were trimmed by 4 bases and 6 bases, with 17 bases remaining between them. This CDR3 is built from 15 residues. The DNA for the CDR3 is TGCGCCAGCAGCCCTACGGCTGTATCACTCAATGAGCAGTTCTTC. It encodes CASSPTAVSLNEQFF. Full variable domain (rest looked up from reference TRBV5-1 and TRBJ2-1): KAGVTQTPRYLIKTRGQQVTLSCSPISGHRSVSWYQQTPGQGLQFLFEYFSETQRNKGNFPGRFSGRQFSNSRSEMNVSTLELGDSALYLCASSPTAVSLNEQFFGPGTRLTVL.

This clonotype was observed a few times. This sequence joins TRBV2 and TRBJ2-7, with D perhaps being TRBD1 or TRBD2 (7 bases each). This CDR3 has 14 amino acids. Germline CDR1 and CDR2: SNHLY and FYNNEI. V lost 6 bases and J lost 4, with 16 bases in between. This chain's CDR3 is CASRGGGGNYEQYF. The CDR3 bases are TGTGCCAGCAGGGGAGGGGGCGGTAATTACGAGCAGTACTTC.

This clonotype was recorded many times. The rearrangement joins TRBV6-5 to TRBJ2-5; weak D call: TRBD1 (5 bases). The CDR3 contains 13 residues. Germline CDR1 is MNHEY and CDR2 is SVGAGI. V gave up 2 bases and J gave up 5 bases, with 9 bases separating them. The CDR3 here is CASSYGASETQYF. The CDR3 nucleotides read TGTGCCAGCAGTTACGGGGCTAGTGAGACCCAGTACTTC.

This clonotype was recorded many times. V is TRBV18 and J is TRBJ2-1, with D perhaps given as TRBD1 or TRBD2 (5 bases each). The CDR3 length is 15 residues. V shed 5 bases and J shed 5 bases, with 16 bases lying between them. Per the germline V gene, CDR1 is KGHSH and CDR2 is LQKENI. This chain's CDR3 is CASSFSGTENNEQFF. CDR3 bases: TGTGCCAGCTCATTCTCCGGGACCGAGAACAATGAGCAGTTCTTC.

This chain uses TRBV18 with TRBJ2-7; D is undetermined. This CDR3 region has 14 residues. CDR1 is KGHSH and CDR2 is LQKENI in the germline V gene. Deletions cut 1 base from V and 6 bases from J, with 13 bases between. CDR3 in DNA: TGTGCCAGCTCACCACTTGAAGGTGAAGGCGAGCAGTACTTC. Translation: CASSPLEGEGEQYF.

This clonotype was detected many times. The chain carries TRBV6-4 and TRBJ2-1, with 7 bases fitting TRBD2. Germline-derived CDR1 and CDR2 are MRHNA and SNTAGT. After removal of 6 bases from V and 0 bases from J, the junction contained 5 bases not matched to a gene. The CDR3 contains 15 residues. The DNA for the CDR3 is TGTGCCAGCAGAGCCGGACTAGGCTCCTACAATGAGCAGTTCTTC. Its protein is CASRAGLGSYNEQFF.

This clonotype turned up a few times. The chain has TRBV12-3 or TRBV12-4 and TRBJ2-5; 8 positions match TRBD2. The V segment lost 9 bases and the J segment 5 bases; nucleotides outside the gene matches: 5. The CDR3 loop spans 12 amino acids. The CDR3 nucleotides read TGTGCCAGTAGCGGGGAGGAGGAGACCCAGTACTTC. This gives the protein CASSGEEETQYF.

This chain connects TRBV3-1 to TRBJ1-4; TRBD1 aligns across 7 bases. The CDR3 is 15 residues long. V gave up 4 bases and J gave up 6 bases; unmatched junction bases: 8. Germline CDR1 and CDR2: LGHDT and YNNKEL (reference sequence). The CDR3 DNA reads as TGTGCCAGCAGCCCGCGACAGGGACGAGATGAAAAACTGTTTTTT. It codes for CASSPRQGRDEKLFF.

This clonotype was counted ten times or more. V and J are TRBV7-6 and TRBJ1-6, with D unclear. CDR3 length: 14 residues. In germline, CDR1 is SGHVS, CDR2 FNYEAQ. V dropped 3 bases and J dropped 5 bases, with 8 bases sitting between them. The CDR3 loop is CASSLTPDNSPLHF. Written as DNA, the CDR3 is TGTGCCAGCAGCTTGACACCTGATAATTCACCCCTCCACTTT. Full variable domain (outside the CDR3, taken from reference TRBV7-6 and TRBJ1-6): GAGVSQSPRYKVTKRGQDVALRCDPISGHVSLYWYRQALGQGPEFLTYFNYEAQQDKSGLPNDRFSAERPEGSISTLTIQRTEQRDSAMYRCASSLTPDNSPLHFGNGTRLTVT.

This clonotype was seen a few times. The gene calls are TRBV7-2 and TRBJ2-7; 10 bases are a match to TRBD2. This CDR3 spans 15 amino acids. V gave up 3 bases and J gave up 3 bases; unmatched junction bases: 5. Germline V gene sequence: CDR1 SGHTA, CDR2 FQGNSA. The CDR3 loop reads CASSLSGTSVYEQYF. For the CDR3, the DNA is TGTGCCAGCAGCTTGAGTGGGACTAGCGTCTACGAGCAGTACTTC.

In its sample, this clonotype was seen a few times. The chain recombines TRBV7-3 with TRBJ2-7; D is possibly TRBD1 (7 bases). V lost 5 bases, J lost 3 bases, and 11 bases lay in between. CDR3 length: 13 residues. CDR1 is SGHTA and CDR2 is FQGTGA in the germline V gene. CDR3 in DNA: TGTGCCAGCAGCAATCAGGGGGGCTACGAGCAGTACTTC. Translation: CASSNQGGYEQYF. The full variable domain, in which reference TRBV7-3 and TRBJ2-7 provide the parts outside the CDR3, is GAGVSQTPSNKVTEKGKYVELRCDPISGHTALYWYRQSLGQGPEFLIYFQGTGAADDSGLPNDRFFAVRPEGSVSTLKIQRTERGDSAVYLCASSNQGGYEQYFGPGTRLTVT.

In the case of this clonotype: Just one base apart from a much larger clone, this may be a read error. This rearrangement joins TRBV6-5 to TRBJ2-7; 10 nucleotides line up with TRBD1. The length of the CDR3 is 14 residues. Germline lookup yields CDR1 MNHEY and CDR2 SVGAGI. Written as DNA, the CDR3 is TGTGCCAGCAGGATGGGACAGGGGTCCTACGAGCAGCACTTC. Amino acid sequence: CASRMGQGSYEQHF.

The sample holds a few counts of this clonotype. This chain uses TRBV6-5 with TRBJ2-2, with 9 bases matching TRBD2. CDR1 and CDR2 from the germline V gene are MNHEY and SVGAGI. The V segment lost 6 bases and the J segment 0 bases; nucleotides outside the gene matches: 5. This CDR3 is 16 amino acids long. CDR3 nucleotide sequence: TGTGCCAGCAGGCGGCGGGAGGGGGCGAACACCGGGGAGCTGTTTTTT. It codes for CASRRREGANTGELFF.

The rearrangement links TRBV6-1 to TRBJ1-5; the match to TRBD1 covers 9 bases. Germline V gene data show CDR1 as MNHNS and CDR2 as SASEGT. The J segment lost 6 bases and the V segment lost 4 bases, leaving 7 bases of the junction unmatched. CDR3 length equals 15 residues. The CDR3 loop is CASSALTGGSQPQHF. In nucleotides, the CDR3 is TGTGCCAGCAGTGCCCTGACAGGGGGGAGTCAGCCCCAGCATTTT.

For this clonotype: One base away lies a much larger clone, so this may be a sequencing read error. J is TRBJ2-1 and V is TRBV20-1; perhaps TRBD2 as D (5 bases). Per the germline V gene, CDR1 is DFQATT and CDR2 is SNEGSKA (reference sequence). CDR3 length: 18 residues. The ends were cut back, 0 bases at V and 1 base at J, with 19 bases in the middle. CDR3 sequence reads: CSARDLRAEERSYNEQFF. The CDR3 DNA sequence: TGCAGTGCTAGAGATCTGAGGGCGGAGGAAAGATCCTACAATGAGCAGTTCTTC.

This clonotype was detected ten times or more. The CDR3 is CASSYTDQGQPQHF. CDR3 nucleotide sequence: TGTGCCAGCAGTTACACGGACCAGGGCCAGCCCCAGCATTTT. The rearrangement uses TRBV6-6 and TRBJ1-5; D may be TRBD1 (5 bases). The CDR3 covers 14 residues. The germline V gene has CDR1 MNHNY and CDR2 SVGAGI (reference sequence). V was cut by 2 bases and J by 7 bases, with 12 bases left in between.

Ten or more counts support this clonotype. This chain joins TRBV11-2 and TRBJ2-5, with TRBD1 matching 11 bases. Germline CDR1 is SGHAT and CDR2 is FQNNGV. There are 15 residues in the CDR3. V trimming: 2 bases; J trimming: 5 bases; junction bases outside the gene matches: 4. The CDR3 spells CASSLRTGGWETQYF. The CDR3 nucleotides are TGTGCCAGCAGCTTACGGACAGGGGGCTGGGAGACCCAGTACTTC.

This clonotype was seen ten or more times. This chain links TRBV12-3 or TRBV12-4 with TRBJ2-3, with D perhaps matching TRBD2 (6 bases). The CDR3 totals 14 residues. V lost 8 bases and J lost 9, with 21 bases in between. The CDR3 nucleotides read TGTGCCAGCGGCAACTACCGGGGGAAAGGCACGCAGTATTTT. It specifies CASGNYRGKGTQYF.